One and the same sample provided the 15 T cell receptor beta chains below, sequenced in a study of blood T cell repertoires in COVID-19. The protocol was immunoSEQ multiplex PCR, while the TCRdb copy is restricted to in-frame clones and leaves out a portion. The sample shows about 240,000 clones, approximately 86% of them seen only once. The sample consisted of peripheral blood. These receptors were taken from a man aged 55-75 years who had recovered from COVID-19.

The V gene is TRBV7-9, the J gene TRBJ2-7, with 13 bases identical to TRBD2. The CDR3 is made up of 15 amino acids. Germline V gene data show CDR1 as SEHNR and CDR2 as FQNEAQ (reference sequence). V lost 5 bases to trimming and J lost 2 bases; unmatched junction nucleotides: 3. This CDR3 reads CASSRGLAGAYEQYF. The DNA for the CDR3 is TGTGCCAGCAGCCGAGGACTAGCGGGGGCCTACGAGCAGTACTTC.

The chain uses TRBV6-5 and TRBJ1-1; 10 bases align to TRBD1. The germline gives CDR1 MNHEY, CDR2 SVGAGI. CDR3 length: 15 amino acids. Trimming cost V 3 bases and J 6 bases; bases outside gene matches: 7. CDR3 sequence (DNA): TGTGCCAGCAGTTATAGGGACAGGGGTCCGCCTGAAGCTTTCTTT. This encodes CASSYRDRGPPEAFF.

J is TRBJ1-2 and V is TRBV12-3 or TRBV12-4; D perhaps matches TRBD1 (5 bases). Trimming removed 5 bases at V and 7 bases at J, with 14 bases between. This CDR3 has 13 amino acids. CDR3 DNA sequence: TGTGCCAGCAGTCCGCGTAGGAGGGGTGGCTACACCTTC. This gives the protein CASSPRRRGGYTF.

This clone occurred once. J is TRBJ2-1 and V is TRBV9, with 9 bases lining up with TRBD2. Per the germline V gene, CDR1 is SGDLS and CDR2 is YYNGEE. There are 15 residues in the CDR3. Trimming took 0 bases from V and 9 from J; bases not matched to a gene: 7. The CDR3 region is CASSVVPRGGSEQFF. The CDR3, as DNA: TGTGCCAGCAGCGTAGTTCCGCGGGGGGGCAGTGAGCAGTTCTTC. Filled out from reference TRBV9 and TRBJ2-1, the complete variable domain reads DSGVTQTPKHLITATGQRVTLRCSPRSGDLSVYWYQQSLDQGLQFLIQYYNGEERAKGNILERFSAQQFPDLHSELNLSSLELGDSALYFCASSVVPRGGSEQFFGPGTRLTVL.

This clone has only one observation. This chain connects TRBV12-3 or TRBV12-4 to TRBJ2-5; D uncertain. CDR3 size: 12 residues. V shed 6 bases and J shed 3 bases, with 8 bases lying between them. The CDR3 loop reads CASSLVEETQYF. CDR3 nucleotide sequence: TGTGCCAGCAGCCTAGTCGAAGAGACCCAGTACTTC.

J is TRBJ2-2 and V is TRBV2, with a tentative D call TRBD1 (6 bases). Trimming removed 6 bases at V and 0 bases at J, with 11 bases between. The CDR3 totals 15 residues. CDR1 and CDR2 (germline): SNHLY, FYNNEI. CDR3: CASRLGQTNTGELFF. CDR3 sequence (DNA): TGTGCCAGCAGATTAGGACAGACGAACACCGGGGAGCTGTTTTTT.

The J gene is TRBJ1-6, the V gene TRBV2; no reliable D call. Germline-derived CDR1 and CDR2 are SNHLY and FYNNEI. V was clipped by 4 bases and J by 0 bases, with 7 bases between them. The CDR3 loop spans 15 amino acids. The CDR3 DNA is TGTGCCAGCAGTGGCGGGAGCTCCTATAATTCACCCCTCCACTTT. Amino acids: CASSGGSSYNSPLHF.

The chain carries TRBV6-1 and TRBJ2-7; 7 bases line up with TRBD2. The germline gives CDR1 MNHNS, CDR2 SASEGT. CDR3 size: 14 residues. The V gene end was trimmed by 2 bases and the J gene end by 4 bases; junction bases not matched to a gene: 5. The CDR3 coding sequence is TGTGCCAGCAGTGAAACGGGACTAAAATACGAGCAGTACTTC. Its protein is CASSETGLKYEQYF.

V gene TRBV28 combines with J gene TRBJ1-4; 8 nucleotides align to TRBD1. Germline V gene sequence: CDR1 MDHEN, CDR2 SYDVKM. V trimming: 5 bases; J trimming: 8 bases; junction bases outside the gene matches: 7. The CDR3 length is 14 residues. This chain's CDR3 is CASSIPGGREKLFF. For the CDR3, the DNA is TGTGCCAGCAGTATACCAGGGGGCAGAGAAAAACTGTTTTTT.

The rearrangement uses TRBV7-9 and TRBJ1-5; maybe TRBD1 (6 bases). From germline, CDR1 is SEHNR and CDR2 FQNEAQ (reference sequence). This CDR3 has 12 residues. The germline V and J ends were trimmed by 8 bases and 7 bases, with 12 bases remaining between them. CDR3 amino acids: CASGTFGQPQHF. As DNA, the CDR3 is TGTGCCAGCGGGACATTCGGCCAGCCCCAGCATTTT.

J is TRBJ2-1 and V is TRBV6-5; D unresolved. There are 13 residues in the CDR3. Germline V lookup: CDR1 MNHEY, CDR2 SVGAGI. The V and J ends lost 3 bases and 4 bases respectively, with 7 bases between them. The CDR3 nucleotides are TGTGCCAGCAGTTATCAGGATTACAATGAGCAGTTCTTC. Its translation is CASSYQDYNEQFF.

This chain joins TRBV6-1 and TRBJ1-2; 7 bases line up with TRBD1. Germline V gives CDR1 MNHNS, CDR2 SASEGT. V lost 4 bases, J lost 2 bases, and 16 bases stayed unmatched. This CDR3 comprises 18 residues. CDR3 nucleotides: TGTGCCAGCAGTGCACCCAGGGGGACTGACAGGCGAAACTATGGCTACACCTTC. This encodes CASSAPRGTDRRNYGYTF.

V and J are TRBV7-2 and TRBJ2-3; 9 nucleotides agree with TRBD2. Germline CDR1 and CDR2: SGHTA and FQGNSA. The CDR3 loop spans 15 amino acids. V was clipped by 2 bases and J by 10 bases; unmatched bases: 10. This chain's CDR3 is CASSLQRGARKAQYF. The DNA of the CDR3 is TGTGCCAGCAGCTTACAGCGGGGGGCCCGGAAGGCGCAGTATTTT.

This clone has a handful of counts. The chain is built from TRBV24-1 and TRBJ1-5, with a weak D call TRBD1 (6 bases). V lost 3 bases, J lost 11 bases, and 22 bases lay in between. Germline CDR1 and CDR2: KGHDR and SFDVKD. This CDR3 spans 16 amino acids. DNA of the CDR3: TGTGCCACCAGTGATCCCCGTGGGGGGGCAGGTTCGGCCCAGCATTTT. It is translated as CATSDPRGGAGSAQHF.

This chain links TRBV7-2 with TRBJ2-1; D possibly corresponds to TRBD2 (7 bases). Between the trimmed V and J ends, which lost 1 base and 10 bases, there was a span of 17 bases. Germline V CDR1 and CDR2: SGHTA, FQGNSA. CDR3 length: 15 amino acids. CDR3 coding DNA: TGTGCCAGCAGCTTAGTAGGTTCCGGGGGGCGGGAGCAGTTCTTC. Protein: CASSLVGSGGREQFF. The whole variable domain, filled in from reference TRBV7-2 and TRBJ2-1, reads GAGVSQSPSNKVTEKGKDVELRCDPISGHTALYWYRQSLGQGLEFLIYFQGNSAPDKSGLPSDRFSAERTGGSVSTLTIQRTQQEDSAVYLCASSLVGSGGREQFFGPGTRLTVL.